These 30 T cell receptor beta chains originate from one sample sequenced in a study of blood T cell repertoires in COVID-19. Profiling relied on immunoSEQ multiplex PCR, and the TCRdb table lists in-frame clones only, not all of them. The sample shows under 150,000 clones, around 91% of them seen only once. The source material was peripheral blood. These receptors came from a woman in her fifties or sixties with active COVID-19.

The rearrangement links TRBV6-5 to TRBJ2-1; tentative D call: TRBD2 (6 bases). Germline V CDR1 and CDR2: MNHEY, SVGAGI. V lost 2 bases and J lost 3, with 11 bases in between. The CDR3 has 15 residues. The CDR3 DNA reads as TGTGCCAGCAGTTACGGGCGGGGATACTACAATGAGCAGTTCTTC. Translation: CASSYGRGYYNEQFF.

In this sample, this clone turned up once. This chain links TRBV18 with TRBJ1-4, with a possible D match to TRBD1 (5 bases). The CDR3 has 13 amino acids. Germline CDR1 is KGHSH and CDR2 is LQKENI. Trimming pared 3 bases from V and 6 bases from J, leaving 8 bases between. The CDR3 region has the DNA TGTGCCAGCTCACCGTTACAGGATGAAAAACTGTTTTTT. Protein sequence: CASSPLQDEKLFF.

The chain combines TRBV27 with TRBJ2-1, with 14 bases aligning to TRBD2. Germline lookup yields CDR1 MNHEY and CDR2 SMNVEV (reference sequence). The CDR3 is 16 residues long. J lost 7 bases, V lost 3 bases, and 5 bases had no gene match. The CDR3 sequence: CASSFPRTSGRNEQFF. The CDR3 DNA follows: TGTGCCAGCAGTTTTCCCCGGACTAGCGGGAGGAATGAGCAGTTCTTC.

This clone was seen a single time. The chain combines TRBV7-2 with TRBJ1-2, with TRBD1 matching over 11 bases. The CDR3 length is 15 residues. CDR1 SGHTA and CDR2 FQGNSA come from the germline V gene. V shed 1 base and J 8 bases; nucleotides not matched to a gene: 6. The CDR3 DNA is TGTGCCAGCAGCTTAGTAGGGACAGGGGGAAGGGGCTACACCTTC. It codes for CASSLVGTGGRGYTF.

The chain employs TRBV6-2 or TRBV6-3 and TRBJ2-7, with D unresolved. Germline V gene data show CDR1 as MNHEY and CDR2 as SVGEGT. The CDR3 is made up of 14 amino acids. Trimming shortened V by 2 bases and J by 0 bases, and 8 bases separated the two germline ends. The CDR3 region has the DNA TGTGCCAGCAGTTACGGGCAGATCTCCTACGAGCAGTACTTC. It specifies CASSYGQISYEQYF.

This chain uses TRBV4-1 with TRBJ2-5; 13 nucleotides align to TRBD2. This CDR3 has 15 residues. The germline V gene encodes CDR1 MGHRA and CDR2 YSYEKL. The trim removed 4 bases at V and 5 bases at J, leaving 4 bases unmatched. In nucleotides, the CDR3 is TGCGCCAGCAGCCTGGGACTAGCGGGAAGGGAGACCCAGTACTTC. Translating gives CASSLGLAGRETQYF.

V usage is TRBV30 and J usage is TRBJ2-7; tentatively, D is TRBD2 (6 bases). Germline V gene sequence: CDR1 GTSNPN, CDR2 SVGIG (reference sequence). V was pared by 2 bases and J by 4 bases, with 15 bases between. This CDR3 comprises 14 residues. CDR3 protein: CAWSSGFLRYEQYF. The CDR3, as DNA: TGTGCCTGGAGTAGCGGGTTCCTTAGGTACGAGCAGTACTTC.

The DNA for the CDR3 is TGTGCCAGCAGTTTATCCGGCCAAGAGACCCAGTACTTC. The encoded protein is CASSLSGQETQYF. The chain links TRBV27 to TRBJ2-5; D is uncertain. Trimming stripped 0 bases from V and 1 base from J, with 3 bases between. The CDR3 is 13 residues long. Per the germline V gene, CDR1 is MNHEY and CDR2 is SMNVEV (reference sequence).

The chain joins TRBV5-5 to TRBJ2-7; 9 nucleotides match TRBD1. This CDR3 has 15 amino acids. V lost 4 bases and J lost 3; bases outside the gene matches: 8. Germline CDR1 SGHKS, CDR2 YYEKEE (reference sequence). The CDR3 DNA reads TGTGCCAGCAGCCGACCCGGGACAGGGATCTACGAGCAGTACTTC. It is translated as CASSRPGTGIYEQYF.

The CDR3 loop is CASSSGTVSNYGYTF. CDR3 in DNA: TGTGCCAGCAGTTCCGGGACAGTCTCTAACTATGGCTACACCTTC. The chain has TRBV27 and TRBJ1-2; TRBD1 agrees at 7 bases. The CDR3 loop spans 15 amino acids. The germline gives CDR1 MNHEY, CDR2 SMNVEV (reference sequence). V lost 4 bases, J lost 0 bases, and 5 bases stayed unmatched.

The chain is built from TRBV5-4 and TRBJ2-1; 7 nucleotides agree with TRBD2. V shed 6 bases, J shed 0 bases, and the junction held 6 bases outside the gene matches. CDR3 length equals 15 residues. Germline V gene sequence: CDR1 SGHNT, CDR2 YYREEE (reference sequence). CDR3 sequence reads: CASTGEGSSYNEQFF. The DNA for the CDR3 is TGTGCCAGCACCGGGGAGGGTAGCTCCTACAATGAGCAGTTCTTC.

V gene TRBV7-3 combines with J gene TRBJ2-1; 8 bases are shared with TRBD1. From germline, CDR1 is SGHTA and CDR2 FQGTGA. Unmatched junction bases numbered 0, after V lost 4 bases and J lost 4 bases. CDR3 length equals 13 residues. CDR3 residues: CASSWDRYNEQFF. The CDR3 nucleotides read TGTGCCAGCAGCTGGGACAGGTACAATGAGCAGTTCTTC.

J is TRBJ1-2 and V is TRBV7-3; D not certain. CDR1 and CDR2 (germline): SGHTA, FQGTGA. This CDR3 region has 14 residues. V dropped 8 bases and J dropped 7 bases, with 20 bases sitting between them. CDR3: CASGPGGISVGYTF. Here the CDR3 DNA reads TGTGCCAGCGGGCCCGGCGGGATTTCGGTTGGCTACACCTTC.

The chain couples TRBV5-1 to TRBJ2-1, with TRBD2 matching over 7 bases. V was pared by 4 bases and J by 0 bases, with 13 bases of the junction left unmatched. The CDR3 is made up of 18 amino acids. Germline V gene data show CDR1 as SGHRS and CDR2 as YFSETQ. The CDR3 sequence: CASSVVPSGQSSYNEQFF. For the CDR3, the DNA is TGCGCCAGCAGCGTGGTCCCTAGCGGCCAGAGCTCCTACAATGAGCAGTTCTTC.

The rearrangement links TRBV29-1 to TRBJ1-1, with 8 nucleotides matching TRBD1. The germline CDR1 and CDR2 sequences are SQVTM and ANQGSEA. The junction had 10 bases not matched to a gene; V was cut back by 5 bases and J by 5 bases. This CDR3 has 14 residues. CDR3 amino acids: CSVIPWTGMTEAFF. CDR3 nucleotides: TGCAGCGTTATACCATGGACAGGGATGACTGAAGCTTTCTTT. The full variable domain, completed using reference TRBV29-1 and TRBJ1-1, is SAVISQKPSRDICQRGTSLTIQCQVDSQVTMMFWYRQQPGQSLTLIATANQGSEATYESGFVIDKFPISRPNLTFSTLTVSNMSPEDSSIYLCSVIPWTGMTEAFFGQGTRLTVV.

This clone turned up a few times. Here the CDR3 reads CASSYGREVTEAFF. The CDR3 DNA reads as TGTGCCAGCAGTTATGGCAGGGAAGTGACTGAAGCTTTCTTT. The chain uses TRBV6-5 and TRBJ1-1; tentative D call: TRBD1 (5 bases). Trimming cost V 3 bases and J 5 bases, with 13 bases left between them. The CDR3 is made up of 14 amino acids. Germline V gives CDR1 MNHEY, CDR2 SVGAGI.

The chain is built from TRBV27 and TRBJ2-1; possibly TRBD2 for D (6 bases). V was shortened by 5 bases and J by 5 bases, with 13 bases between the two germline ends. Germline-derived CDR1 and CDR2 are MNHEY and SMNVEV (reference sequence). The CDR3 spans 14 residues. CDR3 bases: TGTGCCAGCAGTCGGGGGACCGGGAACAATGAGCAGTTCTTC. Translation: CASSRGTGNNEQFF.

This chain connects TRBV5-1 to TRBJ1-2; tentative D call: TRBD1 (5 bases). The CDR3 length is 17 residues. CDR1 is SGHRS, CDR2 YFSETQ, per germline. Trimming removed 0 bases from V and 6 bases from J, with 21 bases in between. The CDR3 is CASSLELGLGRVDGYTF. The CDR3 nucleotides are TGCGCCAGCAGCTTGGAATTGGGATTGGGCAGGGTCGATGGCTACACCTTC.

This sequence joins TRBV20-1 and TRBJ2-7, with D unresolved. The V gene lost 7 bases and the J gene lost 3 bases, with 10 bases spanning the gap. Looked up from germline, CDR1 is DFQATT and CDR2 is SNEGSKA (reference sequence). CDR3 size: 11 residues. CDR3 sequence reads: CSVPLGYEQYF. The CDR3 DNA reads TGCAGTGTCCCACTTGGCTACGAGCAGTACTTC.

This chain links TRBV7-2 with TRBJ2-1; TRBD1 matches at 9 bases. CDR1 and CDR2 from the germline V gene are SGHTA and FQGNSA. J gave up 1 base and V 5 bases, and 6 bases lay outside the gene matches. The CDR3 covers 16 residues. The CDR3 region is CASSPQGARSYNEQFF. CDR3 nucleotide sequence: TGTGCCAGCAGCCCACAGGGGGCGAGATCCTACAATGAGCAGTTCTTC.

V gene TRBV5-1 combines with J gene TRBJ2-3; 13 positions match TRBD2. V was clipped by 1 base and J by 0 bases; unmatched bases: 5. This CDR3 spans 18 amino acids. CDR1 and CDR2 (germline): SGHRS, YFSETQ. The CDR3 reads CASSLKLAGGSSTDTQYF. CDR3 nucleotide sequence: TGCGCCAGCAGCTTGAAACTAGCGGGAGGGAGTAGCACAGATACGCAGTATTTT.

On this clone: The junction does not match germline at one end; this may be a read error. Other nucleotide sequences in the sample specify the same CDR3. The chain links TRBV10-3 to TRBJ1-2; 7 bases fit TRBD1. Germline CDR1 ENHRY, CDR2 SYGVKD. The CDR3 extends over 15 amino acids. DNA for the CDR3: TGTGCCATCAGTGAGTCCCCTCGGGACAGCTATGGCTACACCTTT. Residues: CAISESPRDSYGYTF.

The rearrangement links TRBV5-1 to TRBJ2-7; 8 positions agree with TRBD1. The ends lost 4 bases at V and 3 bases at J; junction bases unmatched: 6. Germline CDR1 and CDR2: SGHRS and YFSETQ. This CDR3 is 14 amino acids long. CDR3 protein: CASSPAGTGYEQYF. The CDR3, as DNA: TGCGCCAGCAGCCCGGCCGGGACAGGCTACGAGCAGTACTTC.

The V and J genes are TRBV6-6 and TRBJ2-7; TRBD2 aligns across 7 bases. V dropped 0 bases and J dropped 4; count of bases not matched to a gene: 6. The CDR3 extends over 15 amino acids. CDR1 is MNHNY and CDR2 is SVGAGI in the germline V gene (reference sequence). DNA for the CDR3: TGTGCCAGCAGTTACTCCCACCTCGGGGGGTACGAGCAGTACTTC. Translated: CASSYSHLGGYEQYF.

V and J are TRBV6-2 or TRBV6-3 and TRBJ2-3; perhaps TRBD1 as D (6 bases). V was shortened by 4 bases and J by 2 bases, with 13 bases between the two germline ends. The CDR3 runs 15 residues. The germline V gene has CDR1 MNHEY and CDR2 SVGEGT. This chain's CDR3 is CASSLNKGVTDTQYF. The CDR3 nucleotides are TGTGCCAGCAGTTTGAATAAGGGGGTCACAGATACGCAGTATTTT.

The chain links TRBV10-3 to TRBJ2-5, with 10 bases aligning to TRBD1. Germline V gene lookup returns CDR1 ENHRY and CDR2 SYGVKD. This CDR3 is 15 amino acids long. V was pared by 0 bases and J by 5 bases, with 3 bases of the junction left unmatched. The CDR3 DNA reads TGTGCCATCAGTGAGTCGGGACAGGGGCGCGAGACCCAGTACTTC. It translates to CAISESGQGRETQYF.

This chain links TRBV5-1 with TRBJ1-6, with TRBD1 identical over 7 bases. Trimming cost V 1 base and J 5 bases; bases outside gene matches: 3. Germline V gene sequence: CDR1 SGHRS, CDR2 YFSETQ. CDR3 length equals 15 residues. The CDR3 sequence: CASSLRDRNNSPLHF. CDR3 coding DNA: TGCGCCAGCAGCTTGAGGGACAGAAATAATTCACCCCTCCACTTT.

CDR3 sequence reads: CASSQGDRYNEKLFF. The CDR3 nucleotides read TGTGCCAGCAGCCAAGGAGACAGGTATAATGAAAAACTGTTTTTT. The chain couples TRBV3-1 (or the pseudogene TRBV3-2) to TRBJ1-4, with D perhaps TRBD1 (6 bases). The V end lost 1 base, the J end lost 4 bases, and 10 bases lay between the germline ends. The CDR3 contains 15 residues. Looked up from germline, CDR1 is LGHDT and CDR2 is YNNKEL (reference sequence).

This chain joins TRBV6-6 and TRBJ1-6, with 8 bases aligning to TRBD1. Germline CDR1 reads MNHNY; CDR2 reads SVGAGI (reference sequence). This CDR3 contains 14 residues. Trimming cost V 5 bases and J 7 bases; bases outside gene matches: 4. For the CDR3, the DNA is TGTGCCAGCAGTCCGGACAGGGTCAATTCACCCCTCCACTTT. It is translated as CASSPDRVNSPLHF.

The genes are TRBV6-5 and TRBJ1-3; tentatively, D is TRBD1 (5 bases). The V gene's germline CDR1 is MNHEY and CDR2 SVGAGI. Between the trimmed V and J ends, which lost 5 bases and 3 bases, there was a span of 11 bases. The CDR3 runs to 14 residues. CDR3 sequence reads: CASSRGQIGNTIYF. The CDR3 DNA reads TGTGCCAGCAGTAGGGGTCAGATTGGAAACACCATATATTTT.